This TCR beta chain was sequenced for a study of blood T cell repertoires in COVID-19 (dated by TCRdb to 2018 to 2021). At the level of the whole study: Collaborator samples came from the United States, Italy and Spain and covered acute and convalescent phases of COVID-19. The prospective study material was composed of cDNA or gDNA derived from T cells, B-cell-depleted T cells, or PBMCs. Subjects who had been exposed to COVID-19, were actively infected with it, or had recovered from it provided the deeply sampled blood TCRbeta repertoires that made up the dataset. The repertoires were made available in a free public database intended to serve as a resource for research on the immune response to SARS-CoV-2. The samples were drawn from the first 160 participants of the ongoing ImmuneRACE study and from over 950 subjects provided by 6 global collaborators. Nearly every sample came with metadata listing a de-identified subject ID, COVID-19 status, age in years and sex. HLA class I and class II types, where available, came from metadata supplied by the sample provider rather than from assay-based typing.

The paper as a whole reports these results and caveats: Clinical and demographic metadata were provided uncurated, with the amount varying by source and participant.

Enrolling through a virtual design, the prospective study's participants ranged in age from roughly 18 to 90 years and lived across roughly 24 United States geographic areas. In the prospective study, cohorts were assigned on the basis of participant-reported clinical history obtained from a screening survey and a study questionnaire. Recovered participants in ImmuneRACE Cohort 3 were defined as having two consecutive negative NP/OP PCR tests, clearance from a healthcare professional, or resolution of symptoms. Each participant in the prospective study had whole blood, serum and a nasopharyngeal or oropharyngeal swab collected by mobile phlebotomists. Prospective study participants could optionally give additional blood draws and questionnaires over an approximately two-month period. Prospective study blood samples were shipped either frozen or at room temperature before DNA extraction. Worth noting for this clone: Its antigen is not yet known. The input lacks base qualities; no much larger clone sits a single base away.

The immunoSEQ Assay, a bias-controlled multiplex PCR, was used to amplify TCRbeta CDR3 regions from genomic DNA. Regarding the original processing steps: Nucleated cell counts per sample were estimated from amplification of reference gene primers within the assay. Sequence reads were collapsed and filtered to measure the absolute abundance of every unique TCRbeta CDR3 rearrangement. For each sample, productive Simpson clonality was calculated by taking the square root of Simpson's diversity index across productive rearrangements. In TCRdb, the immuneACCESS table is reduced to in-frame sequences with V and J assigned. These tables do not hold every clone; where another copy was compared, an unresolved V gene accounts for under half, and the others remain unexplained. The V and J calls and clone size were taken over from that table, and D and trimming were inferred from the DNA. This sample comprises roughly 520,000 clones, roughly 90% of them detected only once. About 2% of the sample rests with the top ten.

CDR1 SGHAT and CDR2 FQNNGV were looked up in the germline V gene. The CDR3 has 15 amino acids, counting the end cysteine and phenylalanine. Left in the record is the CDR3 DNA by itself, 45 bases read in frame from the first base. The V and J ends are trimmed by 0 bases and 1 base, leaving 9 bases between them. The rearranged chain carries TRBV11-2 and TRBJ1-1; no D gene can be assigned with confidence. The sequence was collected from a woman aged 40-49 years who had recovered from COVID-19. The sequenced sample consisted of PBMCs or T cells enriched from blood (not recorded which). CDR3 sequence: CASSLDSAGNTEAFF. The DNA sequence is as follows: TGTGCCAGCAGCTTAGATTCAGCGGGGAACACTGAAGCTTTCTTT.